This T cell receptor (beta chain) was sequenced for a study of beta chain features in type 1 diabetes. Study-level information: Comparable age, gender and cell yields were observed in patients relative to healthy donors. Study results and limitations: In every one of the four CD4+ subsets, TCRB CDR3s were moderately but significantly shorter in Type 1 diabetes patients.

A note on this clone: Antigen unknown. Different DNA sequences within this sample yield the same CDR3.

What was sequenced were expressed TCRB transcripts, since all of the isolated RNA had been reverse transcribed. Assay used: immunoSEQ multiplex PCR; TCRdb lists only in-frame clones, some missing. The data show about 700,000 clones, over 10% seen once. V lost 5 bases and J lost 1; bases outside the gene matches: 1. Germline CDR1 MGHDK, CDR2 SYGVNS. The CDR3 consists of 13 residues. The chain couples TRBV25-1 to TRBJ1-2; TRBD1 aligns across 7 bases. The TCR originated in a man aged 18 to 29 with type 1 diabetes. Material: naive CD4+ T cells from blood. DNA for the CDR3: TGTGCCAGCAGTCGGGACAGTAACTATGGCTACACCTTC. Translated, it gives CASSRDSNYGYTF.